These 30 T cell receptor beta chains share one sample of origin, sequenced in a study of blood T cells in healthy people across ages. The authors ran a second PCR of roughly 6 to 12 cycles using a sample-barcoded 5' primer and a J-beta primer mix. MiXCR, applied by TCRdb to the 5' RACE reads, yields one record per CDR3 protein. This table holds 600,000 or so distinct CDR3 sequences, approximately 30% found once. The sequenced sample was blood. Every receptor here comes from a woman of 80 years or more in good health.

This clonotype was picked up many times. For the CDR3, the DNA is TGCGCCAGCAGCCGGGAAGGGACAGGAGACAATGAGCAGTACTTC. This gives the protein CASSREGTGDNEQYF. The chain is built from TRBV5-1 and TRBJ2-7; 8 nucleotides match TRBD1. CDR1 SGHRS and CDR2 YFSETQ come from the germline V gene. CDR3 size: 15 residues. The V and J ends lost 4 bases and 7 bases, in that order; junction bases with no gene match: 13.

This clonotype showed up just a few times. Since a much larger clone is just one base distant, this may be a read error. The rearrangement joins TRBV7-2 to TRBJ2-1; 9 positions match TRBD1. Gene TRBJ2-7 matches the end of the DNA better, so the J call may be wrong. The length of the CDR3 is 15 residues. CDR1 SGHTA and CDR2 FQGNSA come from the germline V gene. CDR3 coding DNA: TGTGCCAGCAGCTCCGGGACAGGGTCCTACAATGAGCAGTACTTC. Translating gives CASSSGTGSYNEQYF.

Comments on this clonotype: This may come from a read error, since a much larger clone is one base off. The V gene is TRBV6-2 or TRBV6-3, the J gene TRBJ2-1, with TRBD1 identical over 11 bases. The better agreement between TRBJ2-7 and the DNA end casts doubt on the J call. This CDR3 has 14 residues. Germline V CDR1 and CDR2: MNHEY, SVGEGT. The CDR3 loop is CASSSDRGLNEQYF. The CDR3, as DNA: TGTGCCAGCAGCTCGGACAGGGGGCTCAATGAGCAGTACTTC.

The gene calls are TRBV5-1 and TRBJ1-1, with TRBD1 identical over 8 bases. The CDR3 runs 15 residues. V gave up 3 bases and J gave up 4 bases; unmatched junction bases: 8. Germline V gene lookup returns CDR1 SGHRS and CDR2 YFSETQ. CDR3 in DNA: TGCGCCAGCAGCTCAGGACAGGGATGGGGCACTGAAGCTTTCTTT. It codes for CASSSGQGWGTEAFF.

This clonotype was counted a few times. The J gene is TRBJ2-5, the V gene TRBV30; D tentatively reads TRBD1 or TRBD2 (5 bases each). The V and J ends lost 2 bases and 4 bases respectively, with 20 bases between them. The CDR3 spans 16 residues. From germline, CDR1 is GTSNPN and CDR2 SVGIG (reference sequence). Here the CDR3 reads CAWSPGRTGLGETQYF. The CDR3 coding sequence is TGTGCCTGGAGTCCGGGACGAACGGGTTTAGGAGAGACCCAGTACTTC.

The count of this clonotype is one. No conserved phenylalanine or tryptophan ends this CDR3, so it is likely a read error. This chain connects TRBV27 to TRBJ2-3; TRBD2 matches at 7 bases. The junction had 7 bases not matched to a gene; V was cut back by 5 bases and J by 5 bases. The germline V gene has CDR1 MNHEY and CDR2 SMNVEV (reference sequence). The CDR3 length is 14 residues. CDR3 DNA sequence: TGTGCCAGCAGTCTTGGGGGGGGGAGAGATACGCAGTATTTG. It specifies CASSLGGGRDTQYL.

V and J are TRBV20-1 and TRBJ1-1; D is possibly TRBD1 (5 bases). Trimming stripped 6 bases from V and 1 base from J, with 18 bases between. CDR1 and CDR2 from the germline V gene are DFQATT and SNEGSKA (reference sequence). The CDR3 is 15 amino acids. This CDR3 reads CSAPGTLRGNTEAFF. The CDR3 DNA follows: TGCAGTGCCCCCGGGACCCTAAGGGGGAACACTGAAGCTTTCTTT.

The CDR3 bases are TGCGCCAGCAGCTTGGTAGCTAGCGGGGTAGGACAAGAGCAGTTCTTC. It codes for CASSLVASGVGQEQFF. The V call is TRBV5-1, the J call TRBJ2-1, with 9 bases identical to TRBD2. The CDR3 has 16 residues. Germline-derived CDR1 and CDR2 are SGHRS and YFSETQ. V trimming: 0 bases; J trimming: 10 bases; junction bases outside the gene matches: 11.

This rearrangement joins TRBV20-1 to TRBJ1-1, with 9 nucleotides matching TRBD1. The germline gives CDR1 DFQATT, CDR2 SNEGSKA (reference sequence). The CDR3 length is 15 residues. Trimming at V came to 5 bases and at J to 0 bases, leaving 7 bases not matched to a gene. In nucleotides, the CDR3 is TGCAGTGCTGGGGGCGGACAGGGGTTGAACACTGAAGCTTTCTTT. Encoded protein: CSAGGGQGLNTEAFF.

This clonotype has ten or more counts. V usage is TRBV7-2 and J usage is TRBJ2-7, with TRBD2 as a possible D gene (6 bases). V was shortened by 1 base and J by 11 bases, with 9 bases between the two germline ends. This CDR3 comprises 11 residues. Per the germline V gene, CDR1 is SGHTA and CDR2 is FQGNSA. The CDR3 coding sequence is TGTGCCAGCAGCTTAGGTGGGGGGAAGTACTTC. It codes for CASSLGGGKYF.

This clonotype was seen many times. V is TRBV5-1 and J is TRBJ2-1; TRBD2 matches at 14 bases. The J segment lost 0 bases and the V segment lost 4 bases, leaving 6 bases of the junction unmatched. Germline lookup yields CDR1 SGHRS and CDR2 YFSETQ. This CDR3 is 18 amino acids long. Written as DNA, the CDR3 is TGCGCCAGCAGCCCCCGACTAGCGGGGGGGAGCTCCTACAATGAGCAGTTCTTC. Translated: CASSPRLAGGSSYNEQFF.

The chain links TRBV3-1 to TRBJ1-1; 7 nucleotides line up with TRBD1. This CDR3 spans 13 amino acids. V lost 2 bases to trimming and J lost 9 bases; unmatched junction nucleotides: 6. Germline lookup yields CDR1 LGHDT and CDR2 YNNKEL (reference sequence). The CDR3: CASSQQGGAQAFF. The CDR3 DNA is TGTGCCAGCAGCCAACAGGGGGGTGCCCAAGCTTTCTTT.

This clonotype came up many times. This chain joins TRBV6-2 or TRBV6-3 and TRBJ1-5, with D possibly being TRBD1 (5 bases). V was clipped by 4 bases and J by 5 bases, with 21 bases between them. Germline V gives CDR1 MNHEY, CDR2 SVGEGT. The CDR3 is made up of 17 amino acids. The CDR3 DNA sequence: TGTGCCAGCAGTTCCGACAGTCTGGGTCAACGGGATCAGCCCCAGCATTTT. This encodes CASSSDSLGQRDQPQHF.

At least ten counts were recorded for this clonotype. The rearrangement links TRBV6-6 to TRBJ1-2, with D uncertain. Germline-derived CDR1 and CDR2 are MNHNY and SVGAGI (reference sequence). V was clipped by 3 bases and J by 2 bases, with 7 bases between them. The CDR3 has 13 residues. CDR3 DNA: TGTGCCAGCAGTTATTCGGGAAACTATGGCTACACCTTC. This translates into CASSYSGNYGYTF.

At least ten counts were recorded for this clonotype. This chain connects TRBV20-1 to TRBJ1-2; D call uncertain. Trimming shortened V by 4 bases and J by 4 bases, and 13 bases separated the two germline ends. Germline V CDR1 and CDR2: DFQATT, SNEGSKA (reference sequence). CDR3 length: 13 residues. CDR3 amino acids: CSAKTDTSYGYTF. DNA for the CDR3: TGCAGTGCTAAGACGGATACGAGCTATGGCTACACCTTC.

The chain recombines TRBV20-1 with TRBJ1-2, with D uncertain. The germline V and J ends were trimmed by 7 bases and 8 bases, with 5 bases remaining between them. CDR1 DFQATT and CDR2 SNEGSKA come from the germline V gene (reference sequence). This CDR3 contains 8 residues. The CDR3: CSDGGYTF. The CDR3 DNA follows: TGCAGTGATGGGGGCTACACCTTC.

This rearrangement joins TRBV7-6 to TRBJ2-7, with 10 nucleotides matching TRBD1. J was trimmed by 9 bases and V by 6 bases; bases with no gene match: 17. CDR1 and CDR2 (germline): SGHVS, FNYEAQ. This CDR3 has 16 amino acids. The CDR3 protein is CASSSLAGTGAAWQYF. The CDR3 DNA reads as TGTGCCAGCAGTTCGTTGGCCGGGACAGGGGCGGCATGGCAGTACTTC.

V is TRBV7-2 and J is TRBJ1-1; a possible D gene is TRBD1 (5 bases). V dropped 1 base and J dropped 4 bases, with 19 bases sitting between them. Germline V CDR1 and CDR2: SGHTA, FQGNSA. This CDR3 has 17 amino acids. As DNA, the CDR3 is TGTGCCAGCAGCTTAGTCTGGGTAGGGGCGACCCCCACTGAAGCTTTCTTT. It yields the protein CASSLVWVGATPTEAFF.

The V gene is TRBV30, the J gene TRBJ2-4, with a tentative D call TRBD1 (5 bases). The CDR3 length is 15 residues. V was cut by 3 bases and J by 13 bases, with 25 bases left in between. Germline CDR1 is GTSNPN and CDR2 is SVGIG (reference sequence). The DNA of the CDR3 is TGTGCCTGGAGACAGGATAACGGTCCCTACAATGAGCAGTACTTC. This gives the protein CAWRQDNGPYNEQYF.

The chain joins TRBV12-3 or TRBV12-4 to TRBJ2-5; D tentatively reads TRBD1 or TRBD2 (5 bases each). The CDR3 runs 14 residues. The V end was cut by 5 bases, the J end by 4 bases, with 14 bases between. CDR3 region: CASSGTPGGETQYF. CDR3 coding DNA: TGTGCCAGCAGTGGGACCCCCGGCGGAGAGACCCAGTACTTC.

The chain carries TRBV20-1 and TRBJ2-5; 13 bases are shared with TRBD2. The germline V gene encodes CDR1 DFQATT and CDR2 SNEGSKA (reference sequence). This CDR3 is 16 amino acids long. Germline trimming cut 4 bases from V and 11 bases from J; bases unmatched to any gene: 16. CDR3 sequence: CSATHGLAGVHNEQYF. The CDR3, as DNA: TGCAGTGCTACCCACGGACTAGCGGGGGTCCACAATGAGCAGTACTTC.

This clonotype was detected many times. This rearrangement joins TRBV5-6 to TRBJ2-7, with 8 bases that match TRBD2. The CDR3 has 13 residues. The V gene's germline CDR1 is SGHDT and CDR2 YYEEEE. After removal of 0 bases from V and 5 bases from J, the junction contained 1 base not matched to a gene. The DNA for the CDR3 is TGTGCCAGCAGCTTGGCGGGGGGGGACGAGCAGTACTTC. Encoded protein: CASSLAGGDEQYF.

There are many counts of this clonotype. The chain joins TRBV30 to TRBJ2-1; TRBD2 matches 9 bases. Germline assignment: CDR1 GTSNPN and CDR2 SVGIG (reference sequence). The V and J ends lost 0 bases and 4 bases, in that order; junction bases with no gene match: 4. The CDR3 is made up of 15 amino acids. In nucleotides, the CDR3 is TGTGCCTGGAGTGTTGGTAGCGGGGGATACAATGAGCAGTTCTTC. It yields the protein CAWSVGSGGYNEQFF. The entire variable domain, with the rest obtained from reference TRBV30 and TRBJ2-1, is as follows: SQTIHQWPATLVQPVGSPLSLECTVEGTSNPNLYWYRQAAGRGLQLLFYSVGIGQISSEVPQNLSASRPQDRQFILSSKKLLLSDSGFYLCAWSVGSGGYNEQFFGPGTRLTVL.

Of note for this clonotype: A much larger clone differs from this one at a single base, so this may be a read error. The chain has TRBV12-3 or TRBV12-4 and TRBJ2-3, with 9 bases aligning to TRBD2. This CDR3 comprises 15 residues. The CDR3 region has the DNA TGTGCCAGCAGTTTAGCTAGCGGGGGTTCAGATGCGCAGTATTTT. This encodes CASSLASGGSDAQYF.

In its sample, this clonotype was seen many times. The gene calls are TRBV29-1 and TRBJ2-3; 8 bases align to TRBD1. Germline CDR1 is SQVTM and CDR2 is ANQGSEA. Trimming removed 6 bases from V and 0 bases from J; junction bases left unmatched: 5. The CDR3 is 14 residues long. The CDR3 bases are TGCAGCGTGCCGACAGGGGCCAGCACAGATACGCAGTATTTT. Its protein product is CSVPTGASTDTQYF.

CDR3 region: CASRSGRRGPGELFF. The CDR3 DNA sequence: TGTGCCAGCAGGTCCGGTAGGAGGGGTCCCGGGGAGCTGTTTTTT. The J gene is TRBJ2-2, the V gene TRBV6-5, with TRBD2 as a possible D gene (6 bases). Trimming removed 6 bases from V and 6 bases from J, with 17 bases in between. This CDR3 contains 15 residues. Germline V gives CDR1 MNHEY, CDR2 SVGAGI.

This clonotype has only a few counts. A much larger clone lies one base from this, so it may be a read error. The V call is TRBV9, the J call TRBJ2-3, with TRBD2 identical over 8 bases. The CDR3 contains 16 residues. The germline gives CDR1 SGDLS, CDR2 YYNGEE. Trimming cost V 4 bases and J 1 base; bases outside gene matches: 8. The CDR3 here is CASSPRGGLGTDTQYF. DNA of the CDR3: TGTGCCAGCAGCCCACGGGGGGGATTAGGCACAGATACGCAGTATTTT.

The chain joins TRBV4-2 to TRBJ1-2; 7 positions agree with TRBD1. J gave up 3 bases and V 0 bases, and 1 base lay outside the gene matches. This CDR3 is 14 amino acids long. The V gene's germline CDR1 is LGHNA and CDR2 YNFKEQ. CDR3 in DNA: TGTGCCAGCAGCCAAGACACAGGGGACTATGGCTACACCTTC. Its protein product is CASSQDTGDYGYTF.

CDR3 loop: CASPYPDQPQHF. For the CDR3, the DNA is TGTGCCAGCCCGTATCCCGATCAGCCCCAGCATTTT. This chain joins TRBV9 and TRBJ1-5; D uncertain. The germline V gene has CDR1 SGDLS and CDR2 YYNGEE. CDR3 length: 12 amino acids. Trimming stripped 7 bases from V and 5 bases from J, with 10 bases between.

About this clonotype itself: A much more abundant neighbour one base away suggests this may be a read error. The chain employs TRBV6-5 and TRBJ2-5, with TRBD2 identical over 11 bases. Looked up from germline, CDR1 is MNHEY and CDR2 is SVGAGI. CDR3 size: 15 residues. The V gene end was trimmed by 9 bases and the J gene end by 11 bases; junction bases not matched to a gene: 17. CDR3 sequence reads: CASKPPGLAANEQYF. Written as DNA, the CDR3 is TGTGCCAGTAAACCTCCGGGACTAGCGGCGAATGAGCAGTACTTC.